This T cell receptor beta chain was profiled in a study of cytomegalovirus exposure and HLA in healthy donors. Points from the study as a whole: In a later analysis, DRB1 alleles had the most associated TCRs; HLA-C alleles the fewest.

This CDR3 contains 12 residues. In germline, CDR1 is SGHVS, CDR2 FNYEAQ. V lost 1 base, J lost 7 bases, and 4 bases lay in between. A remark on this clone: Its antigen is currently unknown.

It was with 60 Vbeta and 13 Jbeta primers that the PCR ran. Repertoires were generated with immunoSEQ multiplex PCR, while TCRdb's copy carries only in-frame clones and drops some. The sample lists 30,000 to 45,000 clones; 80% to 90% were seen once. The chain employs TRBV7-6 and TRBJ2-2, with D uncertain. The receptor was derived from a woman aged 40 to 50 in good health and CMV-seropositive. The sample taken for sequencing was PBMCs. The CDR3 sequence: CASSLDYGELFF. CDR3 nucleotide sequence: TGTGCCAGCAGCTTAGATTACGGGGAGCTGTTTTTT.